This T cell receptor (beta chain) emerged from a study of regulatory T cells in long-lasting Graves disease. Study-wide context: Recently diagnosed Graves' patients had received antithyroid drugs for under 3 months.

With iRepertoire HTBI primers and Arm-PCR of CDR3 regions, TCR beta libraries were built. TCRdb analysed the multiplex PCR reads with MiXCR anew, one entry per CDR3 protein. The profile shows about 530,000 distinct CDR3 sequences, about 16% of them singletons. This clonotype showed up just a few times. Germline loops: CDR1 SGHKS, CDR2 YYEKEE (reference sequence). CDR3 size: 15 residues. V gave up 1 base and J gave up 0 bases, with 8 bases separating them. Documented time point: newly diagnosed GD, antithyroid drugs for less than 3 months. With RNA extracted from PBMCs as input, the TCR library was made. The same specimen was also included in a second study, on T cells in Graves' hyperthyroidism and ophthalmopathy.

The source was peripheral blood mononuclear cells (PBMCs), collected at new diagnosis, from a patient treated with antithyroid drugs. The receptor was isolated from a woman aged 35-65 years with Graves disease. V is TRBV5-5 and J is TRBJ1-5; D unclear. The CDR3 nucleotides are TGTGCCAGCAGCTTGAGTAGGGCTAGCAATCAGCCCCAGCATTTT. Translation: CASSLSRASNQPQHF.